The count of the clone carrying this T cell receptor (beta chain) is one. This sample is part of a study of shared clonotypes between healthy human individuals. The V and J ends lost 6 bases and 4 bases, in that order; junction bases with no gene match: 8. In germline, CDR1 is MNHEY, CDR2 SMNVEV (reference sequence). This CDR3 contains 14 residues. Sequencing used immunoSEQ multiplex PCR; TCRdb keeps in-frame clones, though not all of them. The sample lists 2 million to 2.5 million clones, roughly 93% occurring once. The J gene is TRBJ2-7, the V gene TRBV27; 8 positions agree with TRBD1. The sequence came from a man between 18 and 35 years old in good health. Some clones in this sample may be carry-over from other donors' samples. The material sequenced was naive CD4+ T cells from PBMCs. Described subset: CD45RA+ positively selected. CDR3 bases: TGTGCCAGCAGCCTTCGAAGGACAGGGTACGAGCAGTACTTC. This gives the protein CASSLRRTGYEQYF.